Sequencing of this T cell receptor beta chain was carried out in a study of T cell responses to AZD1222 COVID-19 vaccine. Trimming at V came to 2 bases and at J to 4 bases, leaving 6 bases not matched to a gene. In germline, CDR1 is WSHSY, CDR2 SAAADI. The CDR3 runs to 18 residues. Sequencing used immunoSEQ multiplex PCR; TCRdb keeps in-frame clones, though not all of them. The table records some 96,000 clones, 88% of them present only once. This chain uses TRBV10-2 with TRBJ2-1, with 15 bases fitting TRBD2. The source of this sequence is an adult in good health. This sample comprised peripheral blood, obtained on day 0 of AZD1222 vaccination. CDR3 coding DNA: TGCGCCAGCAGTGAGAGGGGACTAGCGGGAGGAGTGTACAATGAGCAGTTCTTC. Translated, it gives CASSERGLAGGVYNEQFF.